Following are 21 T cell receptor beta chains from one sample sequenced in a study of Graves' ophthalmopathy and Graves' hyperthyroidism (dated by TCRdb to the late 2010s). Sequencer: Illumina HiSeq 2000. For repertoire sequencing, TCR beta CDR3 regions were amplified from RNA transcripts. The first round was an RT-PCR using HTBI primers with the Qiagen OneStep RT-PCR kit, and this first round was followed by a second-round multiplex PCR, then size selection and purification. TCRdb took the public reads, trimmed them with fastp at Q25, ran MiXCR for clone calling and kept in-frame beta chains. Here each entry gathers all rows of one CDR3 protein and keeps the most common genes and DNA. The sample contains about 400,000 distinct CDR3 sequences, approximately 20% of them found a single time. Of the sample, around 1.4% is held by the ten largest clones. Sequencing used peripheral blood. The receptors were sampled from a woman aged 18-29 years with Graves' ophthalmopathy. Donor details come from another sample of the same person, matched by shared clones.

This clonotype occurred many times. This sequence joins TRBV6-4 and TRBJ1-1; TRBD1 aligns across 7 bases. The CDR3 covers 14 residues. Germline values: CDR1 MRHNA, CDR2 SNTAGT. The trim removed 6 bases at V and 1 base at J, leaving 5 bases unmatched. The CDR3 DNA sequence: TGTGCCAGCAGCCCCGACAGGGCGAACACTGAAGCTTTCTTT. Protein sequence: CASSPDRANTEAFF.

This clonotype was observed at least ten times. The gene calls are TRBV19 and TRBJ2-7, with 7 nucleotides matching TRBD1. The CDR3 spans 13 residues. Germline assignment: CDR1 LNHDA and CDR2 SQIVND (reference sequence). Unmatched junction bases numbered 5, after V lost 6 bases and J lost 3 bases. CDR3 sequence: CASSRDSGYEQYF. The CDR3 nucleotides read TGTGCCAGTAGCCGGGACAGCGGCTACGAGCAGTACTTC.

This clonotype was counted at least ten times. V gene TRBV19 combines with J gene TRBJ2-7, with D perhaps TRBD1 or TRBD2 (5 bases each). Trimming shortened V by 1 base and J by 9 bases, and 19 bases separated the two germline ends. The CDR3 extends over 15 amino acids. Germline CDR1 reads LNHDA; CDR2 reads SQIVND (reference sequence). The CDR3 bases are TGTGCCAGTAGTATAGGGTCAGGGAGCTCCTCACGGCAGTACTTC. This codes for CASSIGSGSSSRQYF.

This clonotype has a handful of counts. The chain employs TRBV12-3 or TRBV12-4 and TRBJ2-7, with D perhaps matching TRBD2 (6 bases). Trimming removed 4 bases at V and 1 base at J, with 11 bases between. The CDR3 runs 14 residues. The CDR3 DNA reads TGTGCCAGCAGTTCCGCGGGATTGTCCTACGAGCAGTACTTC. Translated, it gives CASSSAGLSYEQYF.

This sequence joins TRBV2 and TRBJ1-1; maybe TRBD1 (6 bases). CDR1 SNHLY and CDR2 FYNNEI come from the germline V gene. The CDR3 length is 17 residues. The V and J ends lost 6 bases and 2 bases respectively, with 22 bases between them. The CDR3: CASRVREGVVVNTEAFF. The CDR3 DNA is TGTGCCAGCAGGGTCAGGGAGGGGGTGGTGGTAAACACTGAAGCTTTCTTT.

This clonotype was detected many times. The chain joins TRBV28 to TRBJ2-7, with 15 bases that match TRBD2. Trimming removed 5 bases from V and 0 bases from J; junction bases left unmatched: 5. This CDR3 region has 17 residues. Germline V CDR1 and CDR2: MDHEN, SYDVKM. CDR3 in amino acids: CASSPGTSGGPSYEQYF. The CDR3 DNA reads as TGTGCCAGCAGTCCAGGGACTAGCGGGGGGCCCTCCTACGAGCAGTACTTC.

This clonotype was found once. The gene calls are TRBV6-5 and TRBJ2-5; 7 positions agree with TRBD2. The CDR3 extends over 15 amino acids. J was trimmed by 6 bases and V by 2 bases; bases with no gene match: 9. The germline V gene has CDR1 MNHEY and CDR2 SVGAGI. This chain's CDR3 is CASSYTSTREQTQYF. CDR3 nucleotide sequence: TGTGCCAGCAGTTACACTTCTACGCGGGAGCAGACCCAGTACTTC.

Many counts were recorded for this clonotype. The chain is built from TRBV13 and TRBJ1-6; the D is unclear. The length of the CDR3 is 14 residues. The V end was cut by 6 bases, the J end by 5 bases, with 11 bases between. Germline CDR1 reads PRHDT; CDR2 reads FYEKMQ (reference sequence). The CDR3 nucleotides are TGTGCCAGCAGTGGATTCGGGGATAATTCACCCCTCCACTTT. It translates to CASSGFGDNSPLHF.

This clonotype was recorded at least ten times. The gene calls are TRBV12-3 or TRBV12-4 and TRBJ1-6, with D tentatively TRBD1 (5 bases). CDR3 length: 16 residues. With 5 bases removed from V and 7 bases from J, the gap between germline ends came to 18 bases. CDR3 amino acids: CASSPFWGLTNSPLHF. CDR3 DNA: TGTGCCAGCAGTCCCTTTTGGGGACTGACAAATTCACCCCTCCACTTT.

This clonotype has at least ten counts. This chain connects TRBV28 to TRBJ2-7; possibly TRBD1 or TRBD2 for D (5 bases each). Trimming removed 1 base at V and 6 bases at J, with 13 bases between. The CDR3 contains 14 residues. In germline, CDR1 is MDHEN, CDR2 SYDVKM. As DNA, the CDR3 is TGTGCCAGCAGTTTATCCGGGGCGGCGTCCGAGCAGTACTTC. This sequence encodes CASSLSGAASEQYF.

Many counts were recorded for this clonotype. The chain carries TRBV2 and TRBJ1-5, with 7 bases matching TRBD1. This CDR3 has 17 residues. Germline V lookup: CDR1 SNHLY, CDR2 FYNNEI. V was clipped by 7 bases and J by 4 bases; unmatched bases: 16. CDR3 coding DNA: TGTGCCAGCAAGGCTGAAGGCCGGACAGGTCCTAATCAGCCCCAGCATTTT. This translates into CASKAEGRTGPNQPQHF.

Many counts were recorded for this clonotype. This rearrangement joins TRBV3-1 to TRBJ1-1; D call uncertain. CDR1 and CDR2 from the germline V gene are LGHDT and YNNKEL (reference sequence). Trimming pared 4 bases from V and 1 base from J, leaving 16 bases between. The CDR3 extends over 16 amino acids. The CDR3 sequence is CASSRRPRAANTEAFF. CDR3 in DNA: TGTGCCAGCAGCCGCCGGCCCCGCGCCGCGAACACTGAAGCTTTCTTT.

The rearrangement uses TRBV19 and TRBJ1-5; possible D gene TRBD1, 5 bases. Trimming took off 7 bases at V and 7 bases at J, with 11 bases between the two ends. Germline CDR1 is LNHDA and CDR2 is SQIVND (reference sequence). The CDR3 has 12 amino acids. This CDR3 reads CASTRGWQPQHF. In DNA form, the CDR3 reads TGTGCCAGTACAAGGGGCTGGCAGCCCCAGCATTTT. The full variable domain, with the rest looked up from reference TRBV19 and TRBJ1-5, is DGGITQSPKYLFRKEGQNVTLSCEQNLNHDAMYWYRQDPGQGLRLIYYSQIVNDFQKGDIAEGYSVSREKKESFPLTVTSAQKNPTAFYLCASTRGWQPQHFGDGTRLSIL.

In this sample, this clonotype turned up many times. The CDR3 DNA is TGTGCCAGCAGTGGTGGGCGCCACGGGTACTACGAGCAGTACTTC. It translates to CASSGGRHGYYEQYF. The J gene is TRBJ2-7, the V gene TRBV28; unclear D gene. The germline V gene has CDR1 MDHEN and CDR2 SYDVKM. The CDR3 has 15 amino acids. The ends were cut back, 5 bases at V and 3 bases at J, with 17 bases in the middle.

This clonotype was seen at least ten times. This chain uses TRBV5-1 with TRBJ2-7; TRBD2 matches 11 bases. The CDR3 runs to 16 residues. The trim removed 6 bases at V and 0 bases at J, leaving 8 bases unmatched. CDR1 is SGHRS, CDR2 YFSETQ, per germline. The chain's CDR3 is CASKVAGGLSSYEQYF. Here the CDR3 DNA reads TGCGCCAGCAAAGTAGCGGGGGGGCTGAGCTCCTACGAGCAGTACTTC.

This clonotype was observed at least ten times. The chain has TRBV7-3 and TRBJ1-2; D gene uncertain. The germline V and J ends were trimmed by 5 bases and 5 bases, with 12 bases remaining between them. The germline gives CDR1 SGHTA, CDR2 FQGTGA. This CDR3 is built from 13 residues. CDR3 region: CASSPSPDYGYTF. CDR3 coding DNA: TGTGCCAGCAGCCCGTCCCCCGATTATGGCTACACCTTC.

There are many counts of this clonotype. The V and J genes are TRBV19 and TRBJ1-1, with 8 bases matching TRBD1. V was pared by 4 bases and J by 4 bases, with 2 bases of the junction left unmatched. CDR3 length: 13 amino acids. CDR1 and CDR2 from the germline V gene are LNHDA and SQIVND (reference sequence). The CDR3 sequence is CASSKDRGTEAFF. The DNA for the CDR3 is TGTGCCAGTAGTAAAGACAGGGGCACTGAAGCTTTCTTT.

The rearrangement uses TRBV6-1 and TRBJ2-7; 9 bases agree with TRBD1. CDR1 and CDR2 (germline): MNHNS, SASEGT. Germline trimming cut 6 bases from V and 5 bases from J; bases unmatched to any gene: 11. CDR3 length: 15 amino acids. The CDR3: CASRLDGTGSNEQYF. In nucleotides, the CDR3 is TGTGCCAGCAGACTAGACGGGACAGGGTCCAACGAGCAGTACTTC.

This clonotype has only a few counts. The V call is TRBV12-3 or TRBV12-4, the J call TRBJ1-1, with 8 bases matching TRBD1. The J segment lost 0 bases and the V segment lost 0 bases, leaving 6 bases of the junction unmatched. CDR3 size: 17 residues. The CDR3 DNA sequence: TGTGCCAGCAGTTTAGCTCCTCCGGGACAGGTGAACACTGAAGCTTTCTTT. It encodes CASSLAPPGQVNTEAFF.

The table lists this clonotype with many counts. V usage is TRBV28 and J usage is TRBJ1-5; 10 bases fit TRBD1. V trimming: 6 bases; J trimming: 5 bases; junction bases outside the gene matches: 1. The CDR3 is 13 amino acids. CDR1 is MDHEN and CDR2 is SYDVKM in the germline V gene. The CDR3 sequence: CASRGQGHQPQHF. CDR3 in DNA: TGTGCCAGCAGGGGACAGGGGCATCAGCCCCAGCATTTT.

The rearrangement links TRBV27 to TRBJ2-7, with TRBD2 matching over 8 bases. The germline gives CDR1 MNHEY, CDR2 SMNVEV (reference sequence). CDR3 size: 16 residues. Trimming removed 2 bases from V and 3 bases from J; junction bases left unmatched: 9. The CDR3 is CASSLEWAGGHYEQYF. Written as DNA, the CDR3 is TGTGCCAGCAGTTTAGAGTGGGCGGGAGGCCACTACGAGCAGTACTTC.